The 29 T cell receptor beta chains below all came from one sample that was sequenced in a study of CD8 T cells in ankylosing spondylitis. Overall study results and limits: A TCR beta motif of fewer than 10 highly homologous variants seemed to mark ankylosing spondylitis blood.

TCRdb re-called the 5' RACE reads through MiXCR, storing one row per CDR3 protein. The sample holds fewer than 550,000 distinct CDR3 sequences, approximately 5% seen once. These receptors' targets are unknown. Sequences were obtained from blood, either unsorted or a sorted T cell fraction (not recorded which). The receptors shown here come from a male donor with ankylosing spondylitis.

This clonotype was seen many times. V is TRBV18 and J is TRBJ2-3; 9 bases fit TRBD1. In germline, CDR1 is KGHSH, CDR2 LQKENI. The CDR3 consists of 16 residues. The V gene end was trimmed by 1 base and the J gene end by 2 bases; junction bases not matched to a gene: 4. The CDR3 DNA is TGTGCCAGCTCACCACTGGACAGGGGTCCCACAGATACGCAGTATTTT. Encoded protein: CASSPLDRGPTDTQYF.

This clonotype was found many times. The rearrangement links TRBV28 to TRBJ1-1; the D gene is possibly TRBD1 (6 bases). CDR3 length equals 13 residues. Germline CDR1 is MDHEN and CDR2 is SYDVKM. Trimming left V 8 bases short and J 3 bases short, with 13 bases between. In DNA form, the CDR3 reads TGTGCCAGCGGAAATTACAGGGACACTGAAGCTTTCTTT. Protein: CASGNYRDTEAFF. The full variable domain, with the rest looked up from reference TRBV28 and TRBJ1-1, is DVKVTQSSRYLVKRTGEKVFLECVQDMDHENMFWYRQDPGLGLRLIYFSYDVKMKEKGDIPEGYSVSREKKERFSLILESASTNQTSMYLCASGNYRDTEAFFGQGTRLTVV.

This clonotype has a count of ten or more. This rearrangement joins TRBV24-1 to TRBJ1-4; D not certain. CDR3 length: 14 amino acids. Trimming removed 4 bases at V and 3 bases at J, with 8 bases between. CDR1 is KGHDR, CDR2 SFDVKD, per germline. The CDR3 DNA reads TGTGCCACCAGTGACCACGGGGCTAATGAAAAACTGTTTTTT. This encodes CATSDHGANEKLFF.

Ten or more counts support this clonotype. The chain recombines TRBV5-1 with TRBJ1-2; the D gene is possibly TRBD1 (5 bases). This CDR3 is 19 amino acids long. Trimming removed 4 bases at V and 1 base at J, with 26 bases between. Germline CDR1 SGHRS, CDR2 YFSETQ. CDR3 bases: TGCGCCAGCAGCCAAGTCCCTTACAGGTCGGCGGGGTTTAACTATGGCTACACCTTC. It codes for CASSQVPYRSAGFNYGYTF. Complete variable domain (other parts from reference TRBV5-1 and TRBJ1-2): KAGVTQTPRYLIKTRGQQVTLSCSPISGHRSVSWYQQTPGQGLQFLFEYFSETQRNKGNFPGRFSGRQFSNSRSEMNVSTLELGDSALYLCASSQVPYRSAGFNYGYTFGSGTRLTVV.

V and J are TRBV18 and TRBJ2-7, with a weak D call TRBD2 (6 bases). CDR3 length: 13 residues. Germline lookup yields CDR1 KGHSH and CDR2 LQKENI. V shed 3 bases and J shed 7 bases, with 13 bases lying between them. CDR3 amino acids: CASSPDSEGEQYF. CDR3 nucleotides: TGTGCCAGCTCACCGGACTCGGAGGGGGAGCAGTACTTC.

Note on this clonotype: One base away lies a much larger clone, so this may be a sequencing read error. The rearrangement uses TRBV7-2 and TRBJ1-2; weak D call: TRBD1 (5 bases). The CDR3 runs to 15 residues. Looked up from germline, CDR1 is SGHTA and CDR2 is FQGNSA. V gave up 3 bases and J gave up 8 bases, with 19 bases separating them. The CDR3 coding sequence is TGTGCCAGCAGCTTCTCAGGGAGTGACGCCAAGGGCTACACCTTC. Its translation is CASSFSGSDAKGYTF.

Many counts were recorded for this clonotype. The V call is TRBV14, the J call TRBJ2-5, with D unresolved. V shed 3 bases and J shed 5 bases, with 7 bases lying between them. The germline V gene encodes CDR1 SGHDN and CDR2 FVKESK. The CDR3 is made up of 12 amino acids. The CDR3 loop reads CASSHYGETQYF. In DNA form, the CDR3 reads TGTGCCAGCAGCCATTACGGGGAGACCCAGTACTTC. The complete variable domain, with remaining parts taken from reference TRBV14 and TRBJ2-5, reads EAGVTQFPSHSVIEKGQTVTLRCDPISGHDNLYWYRRVMGKEIKFLLHFVKESKQDESGMPNNRFLAERTGGTYSTLKVQPAELEDSGVYFCASSHYGETQYFGPGTRLLVL.

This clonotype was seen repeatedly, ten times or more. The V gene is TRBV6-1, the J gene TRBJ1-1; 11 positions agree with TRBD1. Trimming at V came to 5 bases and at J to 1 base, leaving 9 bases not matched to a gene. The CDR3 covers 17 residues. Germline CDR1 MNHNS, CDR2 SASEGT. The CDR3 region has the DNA TGTGCCAGCAGTCCCGGGGGGGACAGGGGGGCGAACACTGAAGCTTTCTTT. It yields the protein CASSPGGDRGANTEAFF.

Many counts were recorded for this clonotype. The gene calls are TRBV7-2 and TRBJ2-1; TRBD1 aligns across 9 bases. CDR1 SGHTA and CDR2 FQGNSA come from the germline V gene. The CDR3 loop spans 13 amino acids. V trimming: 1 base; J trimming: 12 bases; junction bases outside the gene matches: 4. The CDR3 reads CASSLDLGQGQFF. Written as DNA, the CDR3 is TGTGCCAGCAGCTTAGACTTGGGACAGGGGCAGTTCTTC.

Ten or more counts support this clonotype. CDR3 loop: CASSHGQGGLYEQYF. The CDR3 DNA sequence: TGCGCCAGCAGCCACGGACAGGGGGGTCTGTACGAGCAGTACTTC. The chain uses TRBV5-1 and TRBJ2-7; 10 bases agree with TRBD1. The ends lost 4 bases at V and 4 bases at J; junction bases unmatched: 8. This CDR3 contains 15 residues. Germline V gene sequence: CDR1 SGHRS, CDR2 YFSETQ.

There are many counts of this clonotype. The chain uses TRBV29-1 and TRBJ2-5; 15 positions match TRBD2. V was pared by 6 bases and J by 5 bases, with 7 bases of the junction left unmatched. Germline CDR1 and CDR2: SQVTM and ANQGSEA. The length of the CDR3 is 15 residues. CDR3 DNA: TGCAGCGTCGCGGGACTAGCGGGGGGACTGGAGACCCAGTACTTC. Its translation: CSVAGLAGGLETQYF.

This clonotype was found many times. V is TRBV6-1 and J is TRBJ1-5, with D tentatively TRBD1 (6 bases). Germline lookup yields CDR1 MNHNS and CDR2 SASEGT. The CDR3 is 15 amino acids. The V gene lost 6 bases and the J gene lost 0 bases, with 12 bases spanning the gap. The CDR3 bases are TGTGCCAGCAGATTGACAGGATATAGCAATCAGCCCCAGCATTTT. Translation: CASRLTGYSNQPQHF.

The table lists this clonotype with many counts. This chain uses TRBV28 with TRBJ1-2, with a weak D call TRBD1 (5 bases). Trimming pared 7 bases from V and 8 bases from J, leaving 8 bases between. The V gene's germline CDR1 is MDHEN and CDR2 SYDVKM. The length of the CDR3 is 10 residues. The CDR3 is CASMGLGYTF. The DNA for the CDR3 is TGTGCCAGCATGGGGCTCGGCTACACCTTC.

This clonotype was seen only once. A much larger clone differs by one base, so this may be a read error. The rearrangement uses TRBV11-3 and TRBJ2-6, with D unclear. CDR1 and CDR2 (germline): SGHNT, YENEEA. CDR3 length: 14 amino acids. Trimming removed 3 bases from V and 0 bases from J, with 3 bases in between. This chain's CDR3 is CASSFYSGANVLTF. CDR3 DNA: TGTGCCAGCAGCTTTTACTCTGGGGCCAACGTCCTGACTTTC.

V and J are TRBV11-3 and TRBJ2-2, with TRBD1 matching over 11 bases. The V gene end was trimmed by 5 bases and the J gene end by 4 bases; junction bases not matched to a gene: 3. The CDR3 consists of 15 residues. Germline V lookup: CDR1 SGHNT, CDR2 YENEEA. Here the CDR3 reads CASSGQGASTGELFF. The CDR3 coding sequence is TGTGCCAGCAGCGGACAGGGGGCAAGCACCGGGGAGCTGTTTTTT.

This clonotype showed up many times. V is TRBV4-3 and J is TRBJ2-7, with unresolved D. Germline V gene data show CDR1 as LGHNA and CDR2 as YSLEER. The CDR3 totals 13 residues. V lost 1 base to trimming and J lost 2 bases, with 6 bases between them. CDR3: CASSQGYPYEQYF. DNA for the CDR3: TGCGCCAGCAGCCAAGGATACCCCTACGAGCAGTACTTC.

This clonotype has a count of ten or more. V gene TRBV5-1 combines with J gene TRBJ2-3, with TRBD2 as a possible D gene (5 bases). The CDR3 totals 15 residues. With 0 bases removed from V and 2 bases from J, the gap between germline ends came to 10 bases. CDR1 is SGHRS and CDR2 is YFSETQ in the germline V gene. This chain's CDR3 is CASSLAGIHTDTQYF. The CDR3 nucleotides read TGCGCCAGCAGCTTGGCCGGGATTCACACAGATACGCAGTATTTT.

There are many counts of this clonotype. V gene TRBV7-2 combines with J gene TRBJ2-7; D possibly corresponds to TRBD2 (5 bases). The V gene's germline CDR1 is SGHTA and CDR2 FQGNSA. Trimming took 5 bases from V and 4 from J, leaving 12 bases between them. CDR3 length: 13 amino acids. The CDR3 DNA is TGTGCCAGCAGCCGGGGTCGTTTGTACGAGCAGTACTTC. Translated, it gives CASSRGRLYEQYF.

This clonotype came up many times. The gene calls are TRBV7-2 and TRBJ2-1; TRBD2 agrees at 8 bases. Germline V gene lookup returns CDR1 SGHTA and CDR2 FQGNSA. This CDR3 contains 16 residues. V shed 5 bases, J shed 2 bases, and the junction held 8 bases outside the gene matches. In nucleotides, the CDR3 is TGTGCCAGCAGCGTAGGAGGGACTAGTGCCTACAATGAGCAGTTCTTC. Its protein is CASSVGGTSAYNEQFF.

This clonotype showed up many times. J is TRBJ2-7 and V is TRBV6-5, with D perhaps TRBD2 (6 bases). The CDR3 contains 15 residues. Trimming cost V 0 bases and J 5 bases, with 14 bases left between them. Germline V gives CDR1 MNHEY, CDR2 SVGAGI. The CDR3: CASSYSTRNKNEQYF. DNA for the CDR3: TGTGCCAGCAGTTACTCGACTAGGAATAAGAACGAGCAGTACTTC.

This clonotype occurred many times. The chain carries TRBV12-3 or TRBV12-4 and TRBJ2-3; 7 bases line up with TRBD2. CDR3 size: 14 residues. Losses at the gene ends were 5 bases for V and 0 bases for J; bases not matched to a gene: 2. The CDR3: CASSASGSTDTQYF. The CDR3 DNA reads TGTGCCAGCAGTGCTAGCGGCAGCACAGATACGCAGTATTTT.

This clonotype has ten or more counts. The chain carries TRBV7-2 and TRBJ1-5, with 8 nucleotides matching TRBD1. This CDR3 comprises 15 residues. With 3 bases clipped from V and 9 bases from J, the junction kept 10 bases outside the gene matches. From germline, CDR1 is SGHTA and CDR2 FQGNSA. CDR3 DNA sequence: TGTGCCAGCAGCTTTTACGGACAGGGAACATCGCCCCAGCATTTT. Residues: CASSFYGQGTSPQHF.

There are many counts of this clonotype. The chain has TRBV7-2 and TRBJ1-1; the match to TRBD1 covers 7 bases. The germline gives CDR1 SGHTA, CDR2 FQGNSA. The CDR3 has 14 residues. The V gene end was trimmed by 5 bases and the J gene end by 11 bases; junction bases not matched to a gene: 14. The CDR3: CASSATGAVTVAFF. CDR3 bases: TGTGCCAGCAGCGCAACAGGGGCGGTTACGGTGGCTTTCTTT. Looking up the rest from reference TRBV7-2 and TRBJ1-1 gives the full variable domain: GAGVSQSPSNKVTEKGKDVELRCDPISGHTALYWYRQSLGQGLEFLIYFQGNSAPDKSGLPSDRFSAERTGGSVSTLTIQRTQQEDSAVYLCASSATGAVTVAFFGQGTRLTVV.

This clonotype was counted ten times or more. This chain's CDR3 is CASSQGFTSGGDNEQFF. The CDR3 coding sequence is TGTGCCAGCAGCCAAGGGTTTACTAGCGGGGGGGACAATGAGCAGTTCTTC. The rearrangement links TRBV4-2 to TRBJ2-1; the match to TRBD2 covers 13 bases. This CDR3 is built from 17 residues. V was clipped by 1 base and J by 5 bases; unmatched bases: 5. The V gene's germline CDR1 is LGHNA and CDR2 YNFKEQ.

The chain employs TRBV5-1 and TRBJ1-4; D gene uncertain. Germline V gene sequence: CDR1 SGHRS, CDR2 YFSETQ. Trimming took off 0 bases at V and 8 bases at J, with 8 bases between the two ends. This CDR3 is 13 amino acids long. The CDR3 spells CASSLEGTEKLFF. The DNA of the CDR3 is TGCGCCAGCAGCTTGGAAGGCACGGAAAAACTGTTTTTT.

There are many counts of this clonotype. This CDR3 reads CASTRTRWYRDNEQFF. The DNA of the CDR3 is TGTGCCAGCACCCGTACGAGGTGGTACAGGGACAATGAGCAGTTCTTC. V gene TRBV28 combines with J gene TRBJ2-1; TRBD1 is a possible D gene (6 bases). The germline gives CDR1 MDHEN, CDR2 SYDVKM. The length of the CDR3 is 16 residues. The V gene lost 7 bases and the J gene lost 5 bases, with 21 bases spanning the gap. The full variable domain, in which reference TRBV28 and TRBJ2-1 provide the parts outside the CDR3, is DVKVTQSSRYLVKRTGEKVFLECVQDMDHENMFWYRQDPGLGLRLIYFSYDVKMKEKGDIPEGYSVSREKKERFSLILESASTNQTSMYLCASTRTRWYRDNEQFFGPGTRLTVL.

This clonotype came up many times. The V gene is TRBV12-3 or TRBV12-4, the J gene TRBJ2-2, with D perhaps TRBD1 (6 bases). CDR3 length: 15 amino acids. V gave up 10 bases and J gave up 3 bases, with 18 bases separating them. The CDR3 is CAIPMTGSYTGELFF. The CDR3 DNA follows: TGTGCCATCCCGATGACAGGATCGTACACCGGGGAGCTGTTTTTT.

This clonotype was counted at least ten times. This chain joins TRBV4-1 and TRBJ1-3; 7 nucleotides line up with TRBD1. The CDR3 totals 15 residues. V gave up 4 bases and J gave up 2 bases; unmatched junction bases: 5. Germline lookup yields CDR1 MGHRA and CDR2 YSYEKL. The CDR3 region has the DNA TGCGCCAGCAGCCGAAGGACAGGCGCTGGAAACACCATATATTTT. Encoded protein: CASSRRTGAGNTIYF.

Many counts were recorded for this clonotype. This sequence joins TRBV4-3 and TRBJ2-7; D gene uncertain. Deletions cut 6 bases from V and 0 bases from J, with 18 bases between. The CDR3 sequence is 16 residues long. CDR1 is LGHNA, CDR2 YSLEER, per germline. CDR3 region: CASSTARTAYSYEQYF. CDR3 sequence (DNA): TGCGCCAGCAGTACTGCAAGGACCGCGTACTCCTACGAGCAGTACTTC.